The 30 T cell receptor beta chains presented below share a single source sample, sequenced in a study of shared clonotypes between healthy human individuals. The repertoire was sequenced with immunoSEQ multiplex PCR; TCRdb's copy has only in-frame clones and lacks some. The repertoire holds about 680,000 clones, with about three quarters as singletons. Sequencing input: memory CD4+ T cells sorted from blood. The subset denotes: CD45RA-negative fraction. These receptors all stem from a woman between 25 and 40 years old in good health.

The V gene is TRBV19, the J gene TRBJ1-1; the D gene is possibly TRBD1 (5 bases). The length of the CDR3 is 13 residues. Germline CDR1 reads LNHDA; CDR2 reads SQIVND (reference sequence). V shed 5 bases and J shed 4 bases, with 11 bases lying between them. The CDR3 reads CASSLQEGTEAFF. The DNA of the CDR3 is TGTGCCAGTAGTCTACAGGAGGGCACTGAAGCTTTCTTT.

The chain is built from TRBV5-4 and TRBJ1-2; the match to TRBD1 covers 9 bases. This CDR3 is built from 16 residues. The J segment lost 8 bases and the V segment lost 0 bases, leaving 11 bases of the junction unmatched. Germline V gives CDR1 SGHNT, CDR2 YYREEE (reference sequence). CDR3 in DNA: TGTGCCAGCAGCTTGGAGGACAGGGGCCTCGATGGGGGCTACACCTTC. Translation gives CASSLEDRGLDGGYTF.

As concerns this clone: Other DNA sequences within the sample encode an identical CDR3. This chain joins TRBV7-6 and TRBJ2-6; D gene uncertain. Germline CDR1 SGHVS, CDR2 FNYEAQ. Trimming left V 6 bases short and J 0 bases short, with 3 bases between. The CDR3 is 13 amino acids. This CDR3 is CASSISGANVLTF. CDR3 nucleotides: TGTGCCAGCAGTATCTCTGGGGCCAACGTCCTGACTTTC.

The chain has TRBV5-1 and TRBJ2-1, with 12 bases identical to TRBD2. Per germline, CDR1 SGHRS and CDR2 YFSETQ. Trimming took 0 bases from V and 12 from J; bases not matched to a gene: 22. The CDR3 has 20 amino acids. CDR3 loop: CASSLALAGGPGSERSMQFF. Written as DNA, the CDR3 is TGCGCCAGCAGCTTGGCGCTAGCGGGAGGGCCTGGGTCGGAACGTTCGATGCAGTTCTTC.

There are a few counts of this clone. V gene TRBV6-1 combines with J gene TRBJ1-2; the D gene is possibly TRBD1 (5 bases). V dropped 0 bases and J dropped 1 base, with 9 bases sitting between them. The length of the CDR3 is 15 residues. Germline CDR1 MNHNS, CDR2 SASEGT. The CDR3 DNA follows: TGTGCCAGCAGTGAAGCGGGACTCCTTAACTATGGCTACACCTTC. Translating it yields CASSEAGLLNYGYTF.

This clone has more than one count but fewer than ten. The V call is TRBV5-1, the J call TRBJ1-2; D is perhaps TRBD1 (5 bases). There are 14 residues in the CDR3. Germline lookup yields CDR1 SGHRS and CDR2 YFSETQ. Trimming took off 2 bases at V and 7 bases at J, with 15 bases between the two ends. CDR3 DNA: TGCGCCAGCAGCTTTGAGGACAAACGGAGTGGCTACACCTTC. This codes for CASSFEDKRSGYTF. The full variable domain, with the rest looked up from reference TRBV5-1 and TRBJ1-2, is KAGVTQTPRYLIKTRGQQVTLSCSPISGHRSVSWYQQTPGQGLQFLFEYFSETQRNKGNFPGRFSGRQFSNSRSEMNVSTLELGDSALYLCASSFEDKRSGYTFGSGTRLTVV.

This rearrangement joins TRBV2 to TRBJ1-5; TRBD1 agrees at 7 bases. Germline V gene lookup returns CDR1 SNHLY and CDR2 FYNNEI. V was clipped by 6 bases and J by 7 bases; unmatched bases: 12. This CDR3 comprises 15 residues. DNA for the CDR3: TGTGCCAGCAGCCTTAAGGGGGCCTCAGGGCAGCCCCAGCATTTT. Translated, it gives CASSLKGASGQPQHF.

This chain connects TRBV6-1 to TRBJ2-7; D unclear. V was pared by 8 bases and J by 2 bases, with 10 bases between. This CDR3 region has 12 residues. Germline CDR1 reads MNHNS; CDR2 reads SASEGT. The CDR3 DNA reads as TGTGCCAGCCGAGAGGCACCCTACGAGCAGTACTTC. Protein sequence: CASREAPYEQYF.

A remark on this clone: This may be a read error: a much more frequent sequence differs by one nucleotide. Other DNA sequences in the same sample also yield this CDR3. This chain links TRBV27 with TRBJ1-1; D gene uncertain. The germline V and J ends were trimmed by 0 bases and 3 bases, with 8 bases remaining between them. Germline lookup yields CDR1 MNHEY and CDR2 SMNVEV (reference sequence). The CDR3 sequence is 14 residues long. The CDR3 reads CASSLSGVHTEAFF. The CDR3 bases are TGTGCCAGCAGTTTATCTGGGGTGCACACTGAAGCTTTCTTT.

This clone was counted between two and nine times. The chain combines TRBV10-3 with TRBJ1-3; 8 bases are shared with TRBD1. V lost 7 bases to trimming and J lost 7 bases; unmatched junction nucleotides: 6. Germline assignment: CDR1 ENHRY and CDR2 SYGVKD. The CDR3 contains 13 residues. CDR3 residues: CAIKDQGANTIYF. The CDR3 nucleotides are TGTGCCATCAAGGACCAGGGGGCTAACACCATATATTTT.

This chain links TRBV6-1 with TRBJ2-1, with TRBD1 matching 7 bases. Germline CDR1 reads MNHNS; CDR2 reads SASEGT. V was pared by 7 bases and J by 7 bases, with 4 bases of the junction left unmatched. CDR3 length equals 12 residues. CDR3 in amino acids: CASTRQGNEQFF. The CDR3 nucleotides read TGTGCCAGCACAAGACAGGGAAATGAGCAGTTCTTC.

The V gene is TRBV6-4, the J gene TRBJ2-5; D uncertain. CDR1 and CDR2 from the germline V gene are MRHNA and SNTAGT. V was cut by 0 bases and J by 3 bases, with 8 bases left in between. CDR3 length: 14 amino acids. In nucleotides, the CDR3 is TGTGCCAGCAGTGACTCGACCGTCGAAGAGACCCAGTACTTC. It is translated as CASSDSTVEETQYF.

The chain couples TRBV5-1 to TRBJ2-5; TRBD2 matches 13 bases. CDR3 length: 15 amino acids. V shed 4 bases and J 2 bases; nucleotides not matched to a gene: 2. Germline V gene lookup returns CDR1 SGHRS and CDR2 YFSETQ. CDR3 region: CASSPGLAGQETQYF. CDR3 coding DNA: TGCGCCAGCAGCCCGGGACTAGCGGGACAAGAGACCCAGTACTTC. Filled out from reference TRBV5-1 and TRBJ2-5, the complete variable domain reads KAGVTQTPRYLIKTRGQQVTLSCSPISGHRSVSWYQQTPGQGLQFLFEYFSETQRNKGNFPGRFSGRQFSNSRSEMNVSTLELGDSALYLCASSPGLAGQETQYFGPGTRLLVL.

CDR3 bases: TGTGCCAGCAGGACCGGGACAGGGAACTACGAGCAGTACTTC. Its translation is CASRTGTGNYEQYF. The chain links TRBV28 to TRBJ2-7; TRBD1 matches at 9 bases. The CDR3 is 14 residues long. J gave up 3 bases and V 6 bases, and 6 bases lay outside the gene matches. Germline V gene data show CDR1 as MDHEN and CDR2 as SYDVKM.

V and J are TRBV5-4 and TRBJ2-3, with 10 bases matching TRBD1. The CDR3 spans 18 residues. Losses at the gene ends were 5 bases for V and 2 bases for J; bases not matched to a gene: 14. Germline lookup yields CDR1 SGHNT and CDR2 YYREEE (reference sequence). The CDR3 protein is CASRTGTGDPVVTDTQYF. CDR3 DNA sequence: TGTGCCAGCAGAACGGGGACAGGGGACCCCGTGGTCACAGATACGCAGTATTTT.

This clone showed up just a few times. The CDR3 is CAWSGLAGGYNEQFF. CDR3 in DNA: TGTGCCTGGAGTGGGCTAGCGGGCGGCTACAATGAGCAGTTCTTC. The rearrangement joins TRBV30 to TRBJ2-1; 8 nucleotides line up with TRBD2. CDR1 is GTSNPN, CDR2 SVGIG, per germline (reference sequence). The CDR3 runs to 15 residues. V lost 1 base and J lost 3; bases outside the gene matches: 5.

This clone was observed many times. The chain couples TRBV29-1 to TRBJ2-2; 8 bases match TRBD1. The CDR3 contains 14 residues. V lost 4 bases, J lost 5 bases, and 6 bases stayed unmatched. Per germline, CDR1 SQVTM and CDR2 ANQGSEA. CDR3 in DNA: TGCAGCGTTGCCCGACAGGGGCTTACCGGGGAGCTGTTTTTT. This sequence encodes CSVARQGLTGELFF.

The sample holds many counts of this clone. The genes are TRBV10-2 and TRBJ2-7, with D perhaps being TRBD1 or TRBD2 (5 bases each). V was shortened by 8 bases and J by 1 base, with 9 bases between the two germline ends. The length of the CDR3 is 12 residues. CDR1 and CDR2 (germline): WSHSY, SAAADI. CDR3 sequence: CASGTASYEQYF. The DNA of the CDR3 is TGCGCCAGCGGGACGGCGTCCTACGAGCAGTACTTC.

CDR3 sequence reads: CASSVELAGANVLTF. The CDR3 nucleotides are TGTGCCAGCAGCGTAGAACTTGCTGGGGCCAACGTCCTGACTTTC. The chain links TRBV9 to TRBJ2-6; no reliable D call. Trimming pared 0 bases from V and 2 bases from J, leaving 6 bases between. The CDR3 totals 15 residues. Germline V CDR1 and CDR2: SGDLS, YYNGEE.

This rearrangement joins TRBV19 to TRBJ1-5; no definite D call. The ends were cut back, 7 bases at V and 5 bases at J, with 15 bases in the middle. The CDR3 loop spans 14 amino acids. The germline V gene has CDR1 LNHDA and CDR2 SQIVND (reference sequence). CDR3 in amino acids: CASTPQRVDQPQHF. DNA for the CDR3: TGTGCCAGTACACCTCAGAGGGTAGATCAGCCCCAGCATTTT.

This sequence joins TRBV28 and TRBJ2-1, with a tentative D call TRBD2 (5 bases). The CDR3 has 14 residues. Germline values: CDR1 MDHEN, CDR2 SYDVKM. V lost 6 bases to trimming and J lost 0 bases, with 9 bases between them. The CDR3 DNA reads TGTGCCAGCAGAAAGCGGTTCTCCTACAATGAGCAGTTCTTC. Its protein is CASRKRFSYNEQFF.

This chain joins TRBV5-1 and TRBJ2-5, with D tentatively TRBD2 (5 bases). CDR3 length equals 15 residues. The germline CDR1 and CDR2 sequences are SGHRS and YFSETQ. The V end was cut by 0 bases, the J end by 3 bases, with 12 bases between. The CDR3, as DNA: TGCGCCAGCAGCTTGGCCAAACTAGTAGAAGAGACCCAGTACTTC. Translation gives CASSLAKLVEETQYF.

The rearrangement joins TRBV14 to TRBJ2-1; TRBD2 agrees at 7 bases. The J segment lost 9 bases and the V segment lost 3 bases, leaving 14 bases of the junction unmatched. CDR1 is SGHDN and CDR2 is FVKESK in the germline V gene. CDR3 length: 16 amino acids. CDR3 nucleotides: TGTGCCAGCAGCCATAGTCGGGGGGAGGGATCCGGTGAGCAGTTCTTC. It codes for CASSHSRGEGSGEQFF.

This sequence joins TRBV30 and TRBJ2-7; possibly TRBD2 for D (5 bases). Trimming left V 0 bases short and J 2 bases short, with 14 bases between. The CDR3 is 15 amino acids. Looked up from germline, CDR1 is GTSNPN and CDR2 is SVGIG (reference sequence). In nucleotides, the CDR3 is TGTGCCTGGAGTGTTCAAGGGTTCGGGACCTACGAGCAGTACTTC. Its translation is CAWSVQGFGTYEQYF.

The chain recombines TRBV25-1 with TRBJ2-2, with D possibly being TRBD2 (6 bases). V lost 7 bases and J lost 1, with 16 bases in between. The CDR3 runs to 16 residues. Looked up from germline, CDR1 is MGHDK and CDR2 is SYGVNS. CDR3 sequence (DNA): TGTGCCAGCATCAACTCGGGAGCCATGAACACCGGGGAGCTGTTTTTT. Its protein product is CASINSGAMNTGELFF. Combining the CDR3 with reference TRBV25-1 and TRBJ2-2 gives the whole variable domain EADIYQTPRYLVIGTGKKITLECSQTMGHDKMYWYQQDPGMELHLIHYSYGVNSTEKGDLSSESTVSRIRTEHFPLTLESARPSHTSQYLCASINSGAMNTGELFFGEGSRLTVL.

This chain joins TRBV28 and TRBJ2-2, with 8 nucleotides matching TRBD2. Germline V gives CDR1 MDHEN, CDR2 SYDVKM. V trimming: 5 bases; J trimming: 0 bases; junction bases outside the gene matches: 8. This CDR3 has 17 residues. CDR3 residues: CASSPPAGVANTGELFF. The CDR3 DNA is TGTGCCAGCAGTCCCCCAGCGGGAGTGGCGAACACCGGGGAGCTGTTTTTT.

This chain joins TRBV5-6 and TRBJ1-1; TRBD1 is a possible D gene (5 bases). The CDR3 is 15 residues long. Germline loops: CDR1 SGHDT, CDR2 YYEEEE. Trimming pared 4 bases from V and 1 base from J, leaving 14 bases between. The chain's CDR3 is CASSRGGHTNTEAFF. CDR3 coding DNA: TGTGCCAGCAGCCGGGGAGGACACACGAACACTGAAGCTTTCTTT.

This clone was seen only a few times. The V call is TRBV11-2, the J call TRBJ1-1, with D unresolved. The CDR3 spans 15 residues. Trimming stripped 7 bases from V and 1 base from J, with 16 bases between. Germline-derived CDR1 and CDR2 are SGHAT and FQNNGV. The CDR3 spells CASTPSRVGNTEAFF. The CDR3 DNA follows: TGTGCCAGCACCCCAAGTCGGGTTGGGAACACTGAAGCTTTCTTT.

This chain connects TRBV28 to TRBJ1-2, with 9 positions matching TRBD1. V dropped 6 bases and J dropped 3; count of bases not matched to a gene: 2. The CDR3 extends over 13 amino acids. The V gene's germline CDR1 is MDHEN and CDR2 SYDVKM. The CDR3 nucleotides are TGTGCCAGCAGACAGGGGGCTGACTATGGCTACACCTTC. Translated: CASRQGADYGYTF.

The table lists this clone with a few counts. CDR3 sequence (DNA): TGTGCCAGCACCCCGGCGCGTGCCCTAGCGGGAACCTACGAGCAGTACTTC. As protein: CASTPARALAGTYEQYF. The rearrangement joins TRBV27 to TRBJ2-7; 9 positions agree with TRBD2. This CDR3 is built from 17 residues. The germline gives CDR1 MNHEY, CDR2 SMNVEV (reference sequence). The ends lost 7 bases at V and 2 bases at J; junction bases unmatched: 15.